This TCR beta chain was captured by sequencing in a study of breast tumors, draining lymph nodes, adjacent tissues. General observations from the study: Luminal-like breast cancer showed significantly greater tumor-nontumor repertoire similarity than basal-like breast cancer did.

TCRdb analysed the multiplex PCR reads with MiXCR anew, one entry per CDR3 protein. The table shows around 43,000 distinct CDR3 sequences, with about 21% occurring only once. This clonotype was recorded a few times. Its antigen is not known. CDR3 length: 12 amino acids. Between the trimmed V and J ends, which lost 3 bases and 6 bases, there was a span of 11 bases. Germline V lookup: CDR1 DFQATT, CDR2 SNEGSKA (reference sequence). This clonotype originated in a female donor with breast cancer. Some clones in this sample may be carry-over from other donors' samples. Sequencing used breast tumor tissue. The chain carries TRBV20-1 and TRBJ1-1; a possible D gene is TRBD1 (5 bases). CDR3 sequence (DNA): TGCAGTGCTAGGGATCAGGGTTCTGAAGCTTTCTTT. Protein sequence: CSARDQGSEAFF.